Listed below are T cell receptor beta chains from one sample, sequenced in a study of shared clonotypes between healthy human individuals. Libraries were prepared by immunoSEQ multiplex PCR; TCRdb keeps only in-frame clonotypes and omits some of them. The table shows some 2.1 million clones, with 90% to 95% occurring only once. Input material: naive CD4+ T cells sorted from blood. These receptors came from a man aged 18 to 29 in good health. Both conserved end residues are part of each CDR3. A D gene is named only where the DNA matches it firmly. Clone size is stated in some rows and not others, as once, few, many or a class when expanded.

j_call,v_call,d_call,cdr3_length,clone_size,cdr3_nt,cdr3_aa
TRBJ2-5,TRBV10-3,NA,15,NA,TGTGCCATCAGTGCGGTTGGGGTGGGCCAAGAGACCCAGTACTTC,CAISAVGVGQETQYF
TRBJ1-2,TRBV4-1,NA,14,NA,TGCGCCAGCAGCTCCCCGGGTAGAAACTATGGCTACACCTTC,CASSSPGRNYGYTF
TRBJ1-1,TRBV6-6,NA,15,NA,TGTGCCAGCAGCCATAAGGGTGGGTTCGGTACTGAAGCTTTCTTT,CASSHKGGFGTEAFF
TRBJ2-1,TRBV5-6,TRBD2,18,NA,TGTGCCAGCAACCGGGGACTAGCGGGCTACTCTACTCCAGATGAGCAGTTCTTC,CASNRGLAGYSTPDEQFF
TRBJ1-4,TRBV6-1,TRBD1,15,NA,TGTGCCAGCAGTACCGCCAGGGGGAAGGCTGAAAAACTGTTTTTT,CASSTARGKAEKLFF
TRBJ2-3,TRBV7-9,TRBD2,15,NA,TGTGCCAACAGCTTCCGGGAGGGCGGCCAAGATACGCAGTATTTT,CANSFREGGQDTQYF
TRBJ2-3,TRBV30,NA,17,once,TGTGCCTGGAGTGGCAGGACGGGGATTTCTAGCACAGATACGCAGTATTTT,CAWSGRTGISSTDTQYF
TRBJ1-1,TRBV12-5,NA,13,NA,TGTGCTAGTGGTTTCAGGGGGAACACTGAAGCTTTCTTT,CASGFRGNTEAFF
TRBJ1-2,TRBV6-1,NA,14,NA,TGTGCCAGCTCCAACCGGGTTAGTAACTATGGCTACACCTTC,CASSNRVSNYGYTF
TRBJ2-1,TRBV30,NA,17,once,TGTGCCTGGAGCCCAACCCCAGCGTTTAGCTCCTACAATGAGCAGTTCTTC,CAWSPTPAFSSYNEQFF
TRBJ2-1,TRBV7-9,TRBD2,16,NA,TGTGCCAGCAGCCAAAGGGCTAGCGGGTCTTACAATGAGCAGTTCTTC,CASSQRASGSYNEQFF
TRBJ2-1,TRBV30,NA,13,NA,TGTGCCTGGAGTGGGGATTACTACAATGAGCAGTTCTTC,CAWSGDYYNEQFF
TRBJ2-7,TRBV28,NA,12,NA,TGTGCCAGCAAGGACCGTGAGTACGAGCAGTACTTC,CASKDREYEQYF
TRBJ2-7,TRBV7-9,NA,16,once,TGTGCCAGCAGCTTAGCGCTAGGGGTCGCCCCCAACGAGCAGTACTTC,CASSLALGVAPNEQYF
TRBJ1-2,TRBV27,NA,13,NA,TGTGCCAGCAGTTTAAACAGGAACTATGGCTACACCTTC,CASSLNRNYGYTF
TRBJ2-1,TRBV5-1,TRBD1,14,NA,TGCGCCAGTACGGGACAGGGAACCTACAATGAGCAGTTCTTC,CASTGQGTYNEQFF
TRBJ2-7,TRBV6-6,NA,14,NA,TGTGCCAGCAGTTACTCGCGGCGGAACTACGAGCAGTACTTC,CASSYSRRNYEQYF
TRBJ2-1,TRBV2,TRBD2,14,NA,TGTGCCAGCAGGACTAGCGGGGGTCAGAATGAGCAGTTCTTC,CASRTSGGQNEQFF
TRBJ2-3,TRBV7-7,TRBD2,15,NA,TGTGCTAGCAGCTTGGGACTAGCGGGAGCAGATACGCAGTATTTT,CASSLGLAGADTQYF
TRBJ2-1,TRBV11-3,NA,16,once,TGTGCCAGCAGCTTAGTCGGCGGAGAGACCTACAATGAGCAGTTCTTC,CASSLVGGETYNEQFF
TRBJ1-1,TRBV18,TRBD1,17,NA,TGTGCCAGCTCAAGCACTTCAGGGGGCGTTTCCTCCGCTGAAGCTTTCTTT,CASSSTSGGVSSAEAFF
TRBJ1-3,TRBV5-5,TRBD1,16,NA,TGTGCCAGCAGCTTAAGGTTAACAGGGGATCGAAACACCATATATTTT,CASSLRLTGDRNTIYF
TRBJ1-5,TRBV6-5,NA,14,once,TGTGCCAGCAGTTCCAGTCTTAACAATCAGCCCCAGCATTTT,CASSSSLNNQPQHF
TRBJ1-1,TRBV5-4,NA,16,NA,TGTGCCAGCACGGGAAGCTTGTCCGTGGTGAACACTGAAGCTTTCTTT,CASTGSLSVVNTEAFF
TRBJ2-1,TRBV30,NA,14,once,TGTGCCTGGAGGATTACAGGGGGGGTCGGTGAGCAGTTCTTC,CAWRITGGVGEQFF
TRBJ1-2,TRBV6-5,NA,14,NA,TGTGCCAGCAGTTACTCGTACGGAAACTATGGCTACACCTTC,CASSYSYGNYGYTF
TRBJ2-3,TRBV5-4,NA,12,NA,TGTGCCAGCAGCTTTGCAACAGATACGCAGTATTTT,CASSFATDTQYF
TRBJ1-2,TRBV2,TRBD1,13,NA,TGTGCCAGCAGTACGGACAGGGAGTATGGCTACACCTTC,CASSTDREYGYTF
TRBJ2-5,TRBV5-4,NA,19,NA,TGTGCCAGCAGCACGGGTGGGGTCGGGTTTATATCGCCTAAAGAGACCCAGTACTTC,CASSTGGVGFISPKETQYF
TRBJ1-3,TRBV7-6,NA,16,NA,TGTGCCAGCAGCTTAGGGGGTGGCTCCCTCGGAAACACCATATATTTT,CASSLGGGSLGNTIYF
TRBJ2-1,TRBV30,NA,13,NA,TGTGCCTGGTCTAGTAGGGTTCTCAATGAGCAGTTCTTC,CAWSSRVLNEQFF
TRBJ2-1,TRBV5-1,NA,12,NA,TGCGCCAGCAGCGAAAACTGGAATGAGCAGTTCTTC,CASSENWNEQFF
TRBJ1-3,TRBV6-6,NA,16,NA,TGTGCCAGCAGTTACGGGGCGGAGCCCTCTGGAAACACCATATATTTT,CASSYGAEPSGNTIYF
TRBJ1-5,TRBV2,NA,13,NA,TGTGCCAGCAGTGAACAGGCCGCGGGGCCCCAGCATTTT,CASSEQAAGPQHF
TRBJ1-1,TRBV30,NA,13,NA,TGTGCCTGGAGTGGAGACACAGACACTGAAGCTTTCTTT,CAWSGDTDTEAFF
TRBJ2-1,TRBV7-5,NA,16,NA,TGTGCCAGAAGCTTTCCTGTCCGTGGGGACCGGGGTGAGCAGTTCTTC,CARSFPVRGDRGEQFF
TRBJ1-2,TRBV5-6,NA,15,NA,TGTGCCAGCAGCTTGCTTCTGGACGACAACTATGGCTACACCTTC,CASSLLLDDNYGYTF
TRBJ1-6,TRBV9,NA,17,NA,TGTGCCAGCAGCGTAGACGTCCTGGGGCGGAACATTCAGACCCTCCACTTT,CASSVDVLGRNIQTLHF
TRBJ2-5,TRBV6-1,NA,13,NA,TGTGCCAGCAGGACACTAGCTCCGGAGACCCAGTACTTC,CASRTLAPETQYF
TRBJ1-6,TRBV25-1,NA,13,NA,TGTGCCAGCATCGGCCGGTTGAATTCACCCCTCCACTTT,CASIGRLNSPLHF
TRBJ2-2,TRBV2,NA,16,NA,TGTGCCAGCAGTGAAATGGGGCCCGAGAAGGCCGGGGAGCTGTTTTTT,CASSEMGPEKAGELFF
TRBJ2-1,TRBV12-5,TRBD2,15,NA,TGTGCTAGTGGGGCGGCTAGCGGGGCCTACAATGAGCAGTTCTTC,CASGAASGAYNEQFF
TRBJ1-3,TRBV6-4,TRBD1,18,NA,TGTGCCAGCAGTGACTCGGAGGGACAGGGGAACTCTGGAAACACCATATATTTT,CASSDSEGQGNSGNTIYF
TRBJ1-1,TRBV6-5,NA,12,NA,TGTGCCAGCAGTCAGGGGAACACTGAAGCTTTCTTT,CASSQGNTEAFF
TRBJ1-2,TRBV7-2,NA,12,NA,TGTGCCAGCAGCTTAGTGGGCGCTGGCTACACCTTC,CASSLVGAGYTF
TRBJ2-1,TRBV7-2,NA,13,NA,TGTGCCAGCAGCGGGGGTTCCTACAATGAGCAGTTCTTC,CASSGGSYNEQFF
TRBJ1-2,TRBV2,TRBD1,17,NA,TGTGCCAGCAGTCCACTCGGGTGGACAGGGCCAAACTATGGCTACACCTTC,CASSPLGWTGPNYGYTF
TRBJ2-1,TRBV28,TRBD2,14,few,TGTGCCAGCAGTTTGGCGGGGGGGTACAATGAGCAGTTCTTC,CASSLAGGYNEQFF
TRBJ1-2,TRBV6-5,NA,15,NA,TGTGCCAGCAGTTACGACGGGCGGTTTAGGGATGGCTACACCTTC,CASSYDGRFRDGYTF
TRBJ1-4,TRBV7-9,TRBD1,14,once,TGTGCCAGCAGCCTCGGGACAGGGGATGAAAAACTGTTTTTT,CASSLGTGDEKLFF
TRBJ1-1,TRBV6-5,NA,14,NA,TGTGCCAGCAGTTACTTGGACAGAGGGCCTGAAGCTTTCTTT,CASSYLDRGPEAFF
TRBJ2-6,TRBV7-6,TRBD1,15,NA,TGTGCCAGCAGCCCCAGGGGGCCCGGGGCCAACGTCCTGACTTTC,CASSPRGPGANVLTF
TRBJ2-1,TRBV5-6,NA,13,NA,TGTGCCAGCAGCTTGTCCTGGACGGCCGCGCAGTTCTTC,CASSLSWTAAQFF
TRBJ2-5,TRBV30,NA,15,NA,TGTGCCTGGAGTGCCCTAAAGGGGCGGCAAGAGACCCAGTACTTC,CAWSALKGRQETQYF
TRBJ2-7,TRBV6-1,NA,14,NA,TGTGCCAGCAGTCTGCGCGGGGATGGGATCGAGCAGTACTTC,CASSLRGDGIEQYF
TRBJ2-1,TRBV10-3,NA,14,NA,TGTGCCATCAGTGAGTACGGCAGCAGCAATGAGCAGTTCTTC,CAISEYGSSNEQFF
TRBJ1-3,TRBV18,NA,13,NA,TGTGCCAGCTCACCATTACCTGGAAACACCATATATTTT,CASSPLPGNTIYF
TRBJ1-1,TRBV5-1,NA,15,NA,TGCGCCAGCAGCCCCGACCTATCCAGGGTCACTGAAGCTTTCTTT,CASSPDLSRVTEAFF
TRBJ1-3,TRBV30,TRBD1,15,NA,TGTGCCTGGAGTGTAGGGGGCAGCTCTGGAAACACCATATATTTT,CAWSVGGSSGNTIYF